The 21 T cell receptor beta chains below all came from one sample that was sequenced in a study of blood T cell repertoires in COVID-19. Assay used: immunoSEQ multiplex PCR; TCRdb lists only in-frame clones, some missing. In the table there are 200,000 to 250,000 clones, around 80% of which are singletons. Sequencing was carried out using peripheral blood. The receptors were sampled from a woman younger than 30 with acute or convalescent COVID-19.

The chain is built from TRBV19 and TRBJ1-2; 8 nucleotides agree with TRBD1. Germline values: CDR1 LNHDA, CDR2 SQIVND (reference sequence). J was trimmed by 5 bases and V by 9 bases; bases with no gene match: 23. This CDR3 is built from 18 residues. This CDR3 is CASDGFNTGGDSRYGYTF. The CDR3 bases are TGTGCCAGCGACGGGTTTAATACAGGGGGGGACTCTAGATATGGCTACACCTTC.

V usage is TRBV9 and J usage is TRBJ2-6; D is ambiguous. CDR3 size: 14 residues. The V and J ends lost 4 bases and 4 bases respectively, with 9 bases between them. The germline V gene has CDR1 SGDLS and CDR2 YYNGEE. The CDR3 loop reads CASSLTAGANVLTF. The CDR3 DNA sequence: TGTGCCAGCAGCTTAACTGCAGGGGCCAACGTCCTGACTTTC.

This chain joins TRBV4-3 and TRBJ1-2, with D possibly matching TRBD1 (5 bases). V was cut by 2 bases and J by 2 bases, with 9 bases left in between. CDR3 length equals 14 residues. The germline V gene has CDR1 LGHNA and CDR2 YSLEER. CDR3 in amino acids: CASSQSGGNYGYTF. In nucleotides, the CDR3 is TGCGCCAGCAGCCAATCGGGGGGGAACTATGGCTACACCTTC.

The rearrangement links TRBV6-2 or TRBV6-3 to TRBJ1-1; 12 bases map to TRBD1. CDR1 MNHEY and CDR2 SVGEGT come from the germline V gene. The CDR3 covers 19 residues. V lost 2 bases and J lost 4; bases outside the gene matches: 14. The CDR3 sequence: CASSYPGTGGADLGTEAFF. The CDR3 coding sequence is TGTGCCAGCAGTTACCCAGGGACAGGGGGCGCGGATTTGGGCACTGAAGCTTTCTTT.

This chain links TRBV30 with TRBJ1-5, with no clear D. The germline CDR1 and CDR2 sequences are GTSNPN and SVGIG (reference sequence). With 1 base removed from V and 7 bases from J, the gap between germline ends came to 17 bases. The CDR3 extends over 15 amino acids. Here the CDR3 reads CAWSGPAGQNQPQHF. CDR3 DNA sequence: TGTGCCTGGAGTGGGCCGGCAGGTCAAAACCAGCCCCAGCATTTT.

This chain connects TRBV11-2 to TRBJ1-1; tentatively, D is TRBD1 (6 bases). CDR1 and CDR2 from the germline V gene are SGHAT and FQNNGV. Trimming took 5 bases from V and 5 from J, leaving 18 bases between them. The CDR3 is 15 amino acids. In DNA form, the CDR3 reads TGTGCCAGCAGCCCCCGAGGGGGTAAGATAACTGAAGCTTTCTTT. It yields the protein CASSPRGGKITEAFF. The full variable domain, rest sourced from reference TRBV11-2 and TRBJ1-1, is EAGVAQSPRYKIIEKRQSVAFWCNPISGHATLYWYQQILGQGPKLLIQFQNNGVVDDSQLPKDRFSAERLKGVDSTLKIQPAKLEDSAVYLCASSPRGGKITEAFFGQGTRLTVV.

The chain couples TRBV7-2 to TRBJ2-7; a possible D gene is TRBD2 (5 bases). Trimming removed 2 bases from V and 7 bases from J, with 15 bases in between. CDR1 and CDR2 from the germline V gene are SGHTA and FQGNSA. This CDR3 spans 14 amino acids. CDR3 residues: CASSLSGVGLEQYF. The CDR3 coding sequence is TGTGCCAGCAGCTTATCCGGGGTTGGTCTAGAGCAGTACTTC.

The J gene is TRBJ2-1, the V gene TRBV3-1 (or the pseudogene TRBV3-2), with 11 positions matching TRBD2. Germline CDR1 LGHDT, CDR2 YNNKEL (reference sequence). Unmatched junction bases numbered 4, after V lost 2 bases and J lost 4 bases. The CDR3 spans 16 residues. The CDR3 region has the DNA TGTGCCAGCAGCCAAATGGGACTAGCGGCATACAATGAGCAGTTCTTC. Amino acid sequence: CASSQMGLAAYNEQFF.

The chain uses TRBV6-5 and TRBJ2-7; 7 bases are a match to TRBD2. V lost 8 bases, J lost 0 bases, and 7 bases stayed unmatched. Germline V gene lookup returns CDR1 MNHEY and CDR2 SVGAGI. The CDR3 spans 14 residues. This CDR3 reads CASGASGYSYEQYF. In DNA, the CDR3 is TGTGCCAGCGGCGCTAGCGGATACTCCTACGAGCAGTACTTC.

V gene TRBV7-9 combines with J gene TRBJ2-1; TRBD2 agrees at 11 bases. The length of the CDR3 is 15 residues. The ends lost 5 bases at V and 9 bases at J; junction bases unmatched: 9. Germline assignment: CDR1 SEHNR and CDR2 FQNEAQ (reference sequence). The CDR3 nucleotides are TGTGCCAGCAGCCGTACTAGCGGGAGTCCTGGTGAGCAGTTCTTC. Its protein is CASSRTSGSPGEQFF.

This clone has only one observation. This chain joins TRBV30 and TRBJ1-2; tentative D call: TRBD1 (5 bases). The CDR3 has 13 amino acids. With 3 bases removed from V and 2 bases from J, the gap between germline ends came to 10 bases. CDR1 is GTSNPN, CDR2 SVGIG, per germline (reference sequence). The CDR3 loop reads CAWRVGHNYGYTF. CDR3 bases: TGTGCCTGGAGGGTTGGACACAACTATGGCTACACCTTC. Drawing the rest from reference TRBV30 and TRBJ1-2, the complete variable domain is SQTIHQWPATLVQPVGSPLSLECTVEGTSNPNLYWYRQAAGRGLQLLFYSVGIGQISSEVPQNLSASRPQDRQFILSSKKLLLSDSGFYLCAWRVGHNYGYTFGSGTRLTVV.

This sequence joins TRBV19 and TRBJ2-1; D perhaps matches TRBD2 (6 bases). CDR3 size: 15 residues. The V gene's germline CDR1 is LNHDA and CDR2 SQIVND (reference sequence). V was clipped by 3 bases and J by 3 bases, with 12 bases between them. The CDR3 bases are TGTGCCAGTAGTATGTTTAGCGGCGTCTACAATGAGCAGTTCTTC. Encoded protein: CASSMFSGVYNEQFF.

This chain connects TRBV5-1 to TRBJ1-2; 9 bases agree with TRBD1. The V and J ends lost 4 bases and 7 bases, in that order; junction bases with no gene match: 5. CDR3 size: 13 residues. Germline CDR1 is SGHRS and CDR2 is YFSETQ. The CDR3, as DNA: TGCGCCAGCAGCCCGGGACAGGGAAGTGGCTACACCTTC. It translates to CASSPGQGSGYTF.

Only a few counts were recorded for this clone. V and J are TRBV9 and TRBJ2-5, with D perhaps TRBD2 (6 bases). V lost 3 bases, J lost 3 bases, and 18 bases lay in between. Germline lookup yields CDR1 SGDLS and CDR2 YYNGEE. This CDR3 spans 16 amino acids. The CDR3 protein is CASSASPSGVEETQYF. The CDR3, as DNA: TGTGCCAGCAGCGCGAGCCCTTCGGGAGTGGAAGAGACCCAGTACTTC.

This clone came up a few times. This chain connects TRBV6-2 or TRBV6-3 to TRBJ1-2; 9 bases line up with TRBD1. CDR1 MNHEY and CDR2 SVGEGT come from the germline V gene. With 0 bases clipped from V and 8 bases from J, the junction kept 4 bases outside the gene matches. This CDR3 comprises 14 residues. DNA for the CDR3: TGTGCCAGCAGTTACTCGGGACAGGGAATGGGCTACACCTTC. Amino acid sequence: CASSYSGQGMGYTF.

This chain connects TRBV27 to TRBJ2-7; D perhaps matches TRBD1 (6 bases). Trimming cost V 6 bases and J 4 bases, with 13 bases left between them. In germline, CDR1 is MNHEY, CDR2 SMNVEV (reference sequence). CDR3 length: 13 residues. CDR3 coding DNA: TGTGCCAGCAGACCCGGGACACCATACGAGCAGTACTTC. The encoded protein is CASRPGTPYEQYF.

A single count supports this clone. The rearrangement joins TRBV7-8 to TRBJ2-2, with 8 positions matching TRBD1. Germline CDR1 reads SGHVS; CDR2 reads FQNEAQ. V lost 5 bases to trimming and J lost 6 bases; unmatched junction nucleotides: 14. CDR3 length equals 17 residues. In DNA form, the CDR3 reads TGTGCCAGCAGCCCACACAGGACAGGGATCGTCTCCGGGGAGCTGTTTTTT. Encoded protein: CASSPHRTGIVSGELFF.

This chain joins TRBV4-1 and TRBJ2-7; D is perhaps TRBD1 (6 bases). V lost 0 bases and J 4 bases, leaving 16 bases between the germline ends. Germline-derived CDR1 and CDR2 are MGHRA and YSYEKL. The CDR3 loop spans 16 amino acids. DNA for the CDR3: TGCGCCAGCAGCCAAGATCCTACAGGGTCGGCGTACGAGCAGTACTTC. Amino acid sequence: CASSQDPTGSAYEQYF.

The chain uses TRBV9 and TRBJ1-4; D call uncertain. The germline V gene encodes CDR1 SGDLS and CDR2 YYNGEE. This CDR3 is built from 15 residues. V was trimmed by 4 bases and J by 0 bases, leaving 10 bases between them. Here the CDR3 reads CASSLDWTTNEKLFF. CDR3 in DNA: TGTGCCAGCAGCCTCGACTGGACAACTAATGAAAAACTGTTTTTT. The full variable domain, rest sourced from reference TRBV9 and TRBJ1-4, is DSGVTQTPKHLITATGQRVTLRCSPRSGDLSVYWYQQSLDQGLQFLIQYYNGEERAKGNILERFSAQQFPDLHSELNLSSLELGDSALYFCASSLDWTTNEKLFFGSGTQLSVL.

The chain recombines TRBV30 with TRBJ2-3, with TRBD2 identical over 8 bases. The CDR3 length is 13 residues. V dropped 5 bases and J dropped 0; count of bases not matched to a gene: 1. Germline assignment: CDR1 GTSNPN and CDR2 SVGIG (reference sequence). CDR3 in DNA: TGTGCCTGGGCTAGCGGGAGCACAGATACGCAGTATTTT. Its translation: CAWASGSTDTQYF.

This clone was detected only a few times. CDR3 residues: CASTPGTGNSPLHF. The CDR3 DNA sequence: TGTGCCAGTACCCCGGGGACTGGTAATTCACCCCTCCACTTT. The chain links TRBV19 to TRBJ1-6; D is perhaps TRBD1 (5 bases). Germline CDR1 LNHDA, CDR2 SQIVND (reference sequence). This CDR3 spans 14 amino acids. The V gene lost 7 bases and the J gene lost 6 bases, with 13 bases spanning the gap.